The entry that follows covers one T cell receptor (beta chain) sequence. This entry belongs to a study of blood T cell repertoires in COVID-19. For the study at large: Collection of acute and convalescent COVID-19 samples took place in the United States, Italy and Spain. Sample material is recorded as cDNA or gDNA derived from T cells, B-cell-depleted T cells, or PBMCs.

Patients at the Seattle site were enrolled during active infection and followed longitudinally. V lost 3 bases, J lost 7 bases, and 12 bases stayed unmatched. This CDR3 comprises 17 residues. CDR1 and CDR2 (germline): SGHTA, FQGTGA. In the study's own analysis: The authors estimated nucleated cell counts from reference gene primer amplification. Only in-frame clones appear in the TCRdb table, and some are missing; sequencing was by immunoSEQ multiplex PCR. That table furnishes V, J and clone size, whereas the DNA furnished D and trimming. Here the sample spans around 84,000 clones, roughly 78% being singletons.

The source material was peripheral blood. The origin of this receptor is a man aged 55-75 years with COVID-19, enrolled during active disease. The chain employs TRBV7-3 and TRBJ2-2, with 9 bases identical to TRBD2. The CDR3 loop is CASSFGMAGGPHGELFF. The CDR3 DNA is TGTGCCAGCAGCTTTGGAATGGCGGGAGGGCCCCACGGGGAGCTGTTTTTT.